These T cell receptor beta chains were read from a single sample in a study of post-analysis software for immune sequencing data. From the PCR reads, TCRdb called clonotypes with MiXCR, one entry per CDR3 protein. Among under 650,000 distinct CDR3 sequences listed, around 44% were seen once. Sequences were obtained from blood. Receptor source: a girl under 18 with multiple sclerosis. The CDR3 runs from the conserved cysteine through the conserved F or W. The D gene is left open where the match is weak. Part of the rows lack a size; the others show once, few, many or a class for expanded clones.

CDR3	DNA	length	J	D	V	size
CSVETLTLIGNIQYF	TGCAGCGTTGAAACTCTGACCTTAATCGGGAACATTCAGTACTTC	15	TRBJ2-4	.	TRBV29-1	.
CASSLGGGAGGYTF	TGTGCCAGCAGTTTGGGAGGGGGCGCAGGAGGCTACACCTTC	14	TRBJ1-2	TRBD1	TRBV12-3/TRBV12-4	.
CSASRGGRTYEQYF	TGCAGTGCTAGCAGGGGCGGTCGAACCTACGAGCAGTACTTC	14	TRBJ2-7	.	TRBV20-1	few
CSVEGRTRGYGYTF	TGCAGCGTTGAAGGACGGACGAGGGGCTATGGCTACACCTTC	14	TRBJ1-2	.	TRBV29-1	.
CATSDRPGTSGRLLFQETQYF	TGTGCCACCAGTGACCGCCCCGGGACTAGCGGGAGGCTACTATTTCAAGAGACCCAGTACTTC	21	TRBJ2-5	TRBD2	TRBV24-1	.
CASSRLRVNYGYTF	TGCGCCAGCAGCCGCCTCAGGGTTAACTATGGCTACACCTTC	14	TRBJ1-2	.	TRBV4-1	few
CASSLQDRGMGEAFF	TGCGCCAGCAGCCTACAGGACAGGGGGATGGGTGAAGCTTTCTTT	15	TRBJ1-1	TRBD1	TRBV5-1	.
CASRGLAWNEQFF	TGTGCCAGCAGGGGACTAGCATGGAATGAGCAGTTCTTC	13	TRBJ2-1	TRBD2	TRBV12-3/TRBV12-4	.
CASSQEASTDTQYF	TGTGCCAGCAGCCAAGAAGCCAGCACAGATACGCAGTATTTT	14	TRBJ2-3	.	TRBV4-2	few
CASSYRPEPNHGYTF	TGTGCCAGCAGTTACCGGCCAGAACCCAACCATGGCTACACCTTC	15	TRBJ1-2	.	TRBV6-5	.
CASRGTSGDTQYF	TGTGCCAGCAGAGGGACTAGCGGGGACACGCAGTATTTT	13	TRBJ2-3	TRBD2	TRBV7-2	.
CASSPGIVQIYEQYF	TGCGCCAGCAGCCCGGGAATCGTCCAAATTTACGAGCAGTACTTC	15	TRBJ2-7	.	TRBV5-1	few
CASSLLRLAGVRSTDTQYF	TGTGCCAGCAGCTTGCTTCGCCTAGCGGGGGTACGAAGCACAGATACGCAGTATTTT	19	TRBJ2-3	TRBD2	TRBV5-6	.
CASSFVRKGNEQFF	TGTGCCAGCAGCTTCGTGCGCAAAGGGAATGAGCAGTTCTTC	14	TRBJ2-1	.	TRBV11-2	few
CASSLRLAGGPSRETQYF	TGTGCCAGCAGCTTGAGACTAGCGGGAGGCCCTTCGCGAGAGACCCAGTACTTC	18	TRBJ2-5	TRBD2	TRBV11-1	.
CASSLRGEGNYGYTF	TGTGCCAGCAGCTTAAGGGGGGAGGGGAACTATGGCTACACCTTC	15	TRBJ1-2	.	TRBV7-2	few
CASSRPGLATSGKTQYF	TGTGCCAGCAGTAGACCGGGACTAGCCACCTCAGGAAAGACCCAGTACTTC	17	TRBJ2-5	TRBD2	TRBV12-3/TRBV12-4	.
CASSQKVTEPYEQYF	TGCGCCAGCAGCCAGAAAGTGACGGAGCCGTACGAGCAGTACTTC	15	TRBJ2-7	.	TRBV4-1	.
CAISARTTNYGYTF	TGTGCCATCAGCGCCCGGACGACAAACTATGGCTACACCTTC	14	TRBJ1-2	.	TRBV10-3	once
CASSRDHAGELFF	TGTGCTAGCAGCCGCGACCATGCCGGGGAGCTGTTTTTT	13	TRBJ2-2	.	TRBV7-7	.
CASSLVSRGRRGTHNEQFF	TGCGCCAGCAGCTTGGTAAGCAGGGGGCGCAGGGGCACCCACAATGAGCAGTTCTTC	19	TRBJ2-1	TRBD1	TRBV5-1	.
CASSKIRARNSAYGYTF	TGTGCCAGCAGCAAAATCAGGGCCCGAAACAGCGCCTATGGCTACACCTTC	17	TRBJ1-2	.	TRBV11-2	.
CASSAVSILYEQYF	TGTGCCAGCTCGGCTGTCAGCATATTATACGAGCAGTACTTC	14	TRBJ2-7	.	TRBV6-6	once
CASSKVTGELFF	TGTGCCAGCAGTAAGGTGACCGGGGAGCTGTTTTTT	12	TRBJ2-2	.	TRBV25-1	.
CASSSLTSGTSSDTQYF	TGTGCCAGCAGCTCTCTGACTAGCGGGACTTCGTCAGATACGCAGTATTTT	17	TRBJ2-3	TRBD2	TRBV3-1	.
CASSDPGLKEGTEAFF	TGTGCCAGCAGCGATCCTGGGTTGAAAGAGGGCACTGAAGCTTTCTTT	16	TRBJ1-1	.	TRBV21-1	.
CASSLGSAFYEQYF	TGTGCCAGCAGTTTGGGCAGCGCCTTCTACGAGCAGTACTTC	14	TRBJ2-7	.	TRBV12-3/TRBV12-4	few
CASSLERDSGEFF	TGTGCCAGCAGTTTAGAGAGGGACAGTGGGGAGTTCTTC	13	TRBJ2-1	TRBD1	TRBV12-3/TRBV12-4	few
CASSETGGNIQYF	TGCGCCAGCAGCGAAACCGGGGGAAACATTCAGTACTTC	13	TRBJ2-4	.	TRBV5-1	.
CASSFERMSSYNEQFF	TGTGCCAGCAGTTTTGAGCGGATGAGCTCCTACAATGAGCAGTTCTTC	16	TRBJ2-1	.	TRBV6-5	few
CASASTGGTTEAFF	TGCGCCAGCGCCTCGACAGGGGGAACCACTGAAGCTTTCTTT	14	TRBJ1-1	TRBD1	TRBV10-2	.
CSGDRGRQETQYF	TGCAGCGGGGACAGGGGACGACAAGAGACCCAGTACTTC	13	TRBJ2-5	TRBD1	TRBV29-1	many
CASSLLVSSSYNEQFF	TGCGCCAGCAGCTTGCTAGTATCGAGCTCCTACAATGAGCAGTTCTTC	16	TRBJ2-1	.	TRBV5-1	few
CASSSTLAGTQYF	TGCGCCAGCAGTTCGACCTTAGCGGGTACGCAGTATTTT	13	TRBJ2-3	TRBD2	TRBV27	.
CASSVEAGRTEAFF	TGTGCCAGCAGCGTAGAGGCCGGGAGGACTGAAGCTTTCTTT	14	TRBJ1-1	.	TRBV9	.
CASRRDSRGETQYF	TGTGCCAGCAGAAGGGACAGCCGAGGGGAGACCCAGTACTTC	14	TRBJ2-5	TRBD1	TRBV6-1	once
CASSRQGGAYNEQFF	TGTGCCAGCAGTCGACAGGGGGGTGCCTACAATGAGCAGTTCTTC	15	TRBJ2-1	TRBD1	TRBV12-3/TRBV12-4	few
CASLRAAFYGYTF	TGTGCCAGCTTGAGGGCAGCCTTTTATGGCTACACCTTC	13	TRBJ1-2	.	TRBV12-3/TRBV12-4	.
CASSSKSGANVLTF	TGTGCCAGCAGCAGTAAATCTGGGGCCAACGTCCTGACTTTC	14	TRBJ2-6	.	TRBV11-3	.
CASSAPRVGTEAFF	TGTGCCAGCAGCGCCCCGAGGGTAGGCACTGAAGCTTTCTTT	14	TRBJ1-1	.	TRBV7-8	few
CASSVGRVDSPLHF	TGTGCCAGCAGCGTAGGTAGAGTAGATTCACCCCTCCACTTT	14	TRBJ1-6	.	TRBV9	.
CASSLPERATDVQYF	TGTGCCAGCAGTTTACCCGAGCGGGCCACAGATGTGCAGTATTTT	15	TRBJ2-3	.	TRBV12-3/TRBV12-4	.
CASSHTRSFSYNEQFF	TGTGCCAGCAGCCACACTAGGAGCTTCTCCTACAATGAGCAGTTCTTC	16	TRBJ2-1	.	TRBV7-7	.
CASTFPGVGYGYTF	TGTGCCAGCACTTTCCCCGGGGTGGGCTATGGCTACACCTTC	14	TRBJ1-2	.	TRBV6-6	.
CASSLVARRNGLGVPQYF	TGCGCCAGCAGCTTGGTTGCTAGGCGGAACGGATTAGGGGTGCCCCAGTACTTC	18	TRBJ2-5	.	TRBV5-1	.